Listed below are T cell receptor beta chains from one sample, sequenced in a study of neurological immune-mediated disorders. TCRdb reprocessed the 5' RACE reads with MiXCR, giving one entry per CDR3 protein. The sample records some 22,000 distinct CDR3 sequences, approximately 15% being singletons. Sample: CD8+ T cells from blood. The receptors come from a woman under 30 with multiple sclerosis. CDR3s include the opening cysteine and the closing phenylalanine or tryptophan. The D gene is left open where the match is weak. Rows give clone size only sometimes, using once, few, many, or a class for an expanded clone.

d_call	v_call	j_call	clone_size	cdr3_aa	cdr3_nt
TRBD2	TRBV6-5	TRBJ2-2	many	CASSYSDSGGYTGELFF	TGTGCCAGCAGTTACTCAGATTCCGGGGGGTACACCGGGGAGCTGTTTTTT
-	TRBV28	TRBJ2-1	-	CASSLKPTVNEQFF	TGTGCCAGCAGTTTAAAGCCCACTGTCAATGAGCAGTTCTTC
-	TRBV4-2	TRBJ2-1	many	CASSQDQTGGGDEQFF	TGTGCCAGCAGCCAAGATCAAACGGGGGGCGGCGATGAGCAGTTCTTC
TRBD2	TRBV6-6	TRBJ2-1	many	CASNLAGGRYNEQFF	TGTGCCAGCAACCTAGCGGGAGGACGGTACAATGAGCAGTTCTTC
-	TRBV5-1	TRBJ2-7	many	CASSLAGQKPSYEQYF	TGCGCCAGCAGCTTGGCCGGACAGAAACCTAGCTACGAGCAGTACTTC
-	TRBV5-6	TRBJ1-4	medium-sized	CASSSELGKLFF	TGTGCCAGCAGCTCGGAGTTGGGAAAACTGTTTTTT
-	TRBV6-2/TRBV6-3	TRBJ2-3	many	CASSSWGIQGVTDTQYF	TGTGCCAGCAGTTCCTGGGGAATACAGGGAGTCACAGATACGCAGTATTTT
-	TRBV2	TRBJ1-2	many	CASSEVDEGSRTRNYGYTF	TGTGCCAGCAGTGAAGTAGATGAGGGGAGCCGCACCCGTAACTATGGCTACACCTTC
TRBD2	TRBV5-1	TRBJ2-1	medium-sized	CASSWSGTSGERSYNEQFF	TGCGCCAGCAGCTGGTCCGGGACTAGCGGGGAGAGGTCCTACAATGAGCAGTTCTTC
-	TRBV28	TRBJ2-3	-	CASSLRGFWTQYF	TGTGCCAGCAGTTTACGGGGGTTTTGGACGCAGTATTTT
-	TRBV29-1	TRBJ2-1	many	CSVEFVGGSYNEQFF	TGCAGCGTTGAATTCGTCGGGGGCTCCTACAATGAGCAGTTCTTC
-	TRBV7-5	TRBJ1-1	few	CISVPEARTGGTAEAFF	-
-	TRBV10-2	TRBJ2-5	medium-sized	CASSEPRETQYF	TGCGCCAGCAGTGAGCCGCGGGAGACCCAGTACTTC
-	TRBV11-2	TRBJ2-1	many	CASSLDPGEQFF	TGTGCCAGCAGCCTCGACCCAGGAGAGCAGTTCTTC
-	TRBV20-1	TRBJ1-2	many	CSAPSHRF	TGCAGTGCCCCAAGTCACCGATTC
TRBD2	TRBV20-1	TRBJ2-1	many	CSARTSGTYNEQFF	TGCAGTGCCAGGACTAGCGGGACCTACAATGAGCAGTTCTTC
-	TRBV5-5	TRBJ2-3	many	CASSFYRLITDTQYF	TGTGCCAGCAGCTTTTATCGACTAATCACAGATACGCAGTATTTT
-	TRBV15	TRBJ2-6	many	CATSSQQGTGANVLTF	TGTGCCACCAGCAGTCAACAGGGAACTGGGGCCAACGTCCTGACTTTC
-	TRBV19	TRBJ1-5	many	CASRYSNQPQHF	TGTGCCAGTAGATATAGCAATCAGCCCCAGCATTTT
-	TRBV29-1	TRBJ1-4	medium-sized	CSVGDGPTNEKLFF	TGCAGCGTTGGGGACGGACCAACTAATGAAAAACTGTTTTTT
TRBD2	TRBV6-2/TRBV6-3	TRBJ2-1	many	CASSLAGAPYNEQFF	TGTGCCAGCAGTCTAGCGGGAGCGCCCTACAATGAGCAGTTCTTC
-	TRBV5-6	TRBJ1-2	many	CASSLGTDLYGYTF	TGTGCCAGCAGCTTGGGGACGGACCTCTATGGCTACACCTTC
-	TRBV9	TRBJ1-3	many	CASSVVGEAGNTIYF	TGTGCCAGCAGCGTAGTAGGGGAGGCCGGAAACACCATATATTTT
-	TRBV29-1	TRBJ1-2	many	CSVVEDLNYGYTF	TGCAGCGTCGTCGAGGATCTAAACTATGGCTACACCTTC
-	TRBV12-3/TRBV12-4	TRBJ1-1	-	CASSFRRYSNTEAFF	TGTGCCAGCAGTTTCCGGCGTTACAGCAACACTGAAGCTTTCTTT
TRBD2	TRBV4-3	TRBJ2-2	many	CASSPGLAVTGELFF	TGCGCCAGCAGCCCCGGTCTAGCGGTTACCGGGGAGCTGTTTTTT
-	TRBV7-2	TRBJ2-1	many	CASSFRPIDSFF	TGTGCCAGCAGCTTCCGCCCCATAGACTCGTTCTTC
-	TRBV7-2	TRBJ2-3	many	CASSLLGTQYF	TGTGCCAGCAGCTTATTGGGTACGCAGTATTTT
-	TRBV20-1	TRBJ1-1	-	CSARSPLRNTEAFF	TGCAGTGCTAGATCCCCCTTGAGGAACACTGAAGCTTTCTTT
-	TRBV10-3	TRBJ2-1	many	CAISEGGYNEQFF	TGTGCCATCAGTGAAGGCGGCTACAATGAGCAGTTCTTC
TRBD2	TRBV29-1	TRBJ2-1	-	CSAMWEGWSYNEQFF	TGCAGCGCTATGTGGGAGGGTTGGAGCTACAATGAGCAGTTCTTC
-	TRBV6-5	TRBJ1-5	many	CASTSGWNQPQHF	TGTGCCAGCACCTCAGGGTGGAATCAGCCCCAGCATTTT
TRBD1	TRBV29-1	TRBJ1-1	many	CSDMTGEAGTEAFF	TGCAGCGACATGACAGGGGAAGCGGGCACTGAAGCTTTCTTT
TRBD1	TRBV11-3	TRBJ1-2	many	CASSQRQGGANYGYTF	TGTGCCAGCAGCCAAAGACAGGGGGGAGCTAACTATGGCTACACCTTC
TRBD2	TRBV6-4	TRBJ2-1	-	CASSVGTSGYNEQFF	TGTGCCAGCAGTGTAGGGACTAGCGGTTACAATGAGCAGTTCTTC
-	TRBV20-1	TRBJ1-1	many	CSAEKRRTEAFF	TGCAGTGCTGAAAAAAGAAGGACTGAAGCTTTCTTT
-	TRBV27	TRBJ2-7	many	CASSFSAGGTYEQYF	TGTGCCAGCAGTTTTTCTGCCGGGGGCACCTACGAGCAGTACTTC
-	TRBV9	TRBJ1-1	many	CASSDPLQGTATEAFF	TGTGCCAGCAGCGACCCGCTTCAGGGGACGGCCACTGAAGCTTTCTTT
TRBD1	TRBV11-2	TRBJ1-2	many	CASSSGQAKEGYGYTF	TGTGCCAGCAGCTCGGGACAGGCCAAAGAAGGGTATGGCTACACCTTC
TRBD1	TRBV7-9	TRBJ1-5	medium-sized	CASSLDRGQPQHF	TGTGCCAGCAGCTTAGACAGGGGTCAGCCCCAGCATTTT
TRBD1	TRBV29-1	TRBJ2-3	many	CSVERSTGGFADTQYF	TGCAGCGTTGAACGATCGACAGGGGGCTTTGCAGATACGCAGTATTTT
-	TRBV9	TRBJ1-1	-	CASSATSNTEAFF	TGTGCCAGCAGTGCTACCTCGAACACTGAAGCTTTCTTT
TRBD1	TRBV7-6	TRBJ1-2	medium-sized	CASSPLDRVVGYTF	TGTGCCAGCAGCCCCCTAGACAGGGTAGTAGGCTACACCTTC
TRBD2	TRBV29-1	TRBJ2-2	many	CSVYVAGDHPGELFF	TGCAGCGTTTACGTAGCGGGAGATCATCCCGGGGAGCTGTTTTTT
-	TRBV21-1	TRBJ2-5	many	CASVQRRTQETQYF	TGTGCCAGCGTACAACGGCGGACCCAAGAGACCCAGTACTTC
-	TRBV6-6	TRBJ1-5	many	CASTISGHYSNQPQHF	TGTGCCAGCACTATATCCGGGCATTATAGCAATCAGCCCCAGCATTTT
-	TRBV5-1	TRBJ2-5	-	CASSVDSGLNKRYF	TGCGCCAGCAGCGTGGACTCGGGGCTAAATAAGAGGTACTTC
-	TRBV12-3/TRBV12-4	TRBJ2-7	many	CASTPGPSSYEQYF	TGTGCCAGCACTCCGGGCCCTAGCTCCTACGAGCAGTACTTC
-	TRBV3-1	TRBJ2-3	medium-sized	CASSLARDSYTDTQYF	TGTGCCAGCAGCCTTGCCCGGGACTCATACACAGATACGCAGTATTTT
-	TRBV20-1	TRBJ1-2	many	CSGTPTSYYGYTF	TGCAGTGGGACCCCGACAAGTTACTATGGCTACACCTTC
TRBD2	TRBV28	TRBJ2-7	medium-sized	CASSLGLASSYEQYF	TGTGCCAGCAGTCTCGGACTAGCGAGCTCCTACGAGCAGTACTTC
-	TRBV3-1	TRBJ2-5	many	CASSQEVIGTPDQETQYF	TGTGCCAGCAGCCAAGAGGTGATCGGGACGCCGGACCAAGAGACCCAGTACTTC
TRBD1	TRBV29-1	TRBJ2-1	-	CSVKPGTGPYNEQFF	TGCAGCGTGAAGCCCGGGACAGGCCCCTACAATGAGCAGTTCTTC